This is a list of T cell receptor beta chains from one sample in a study of shared clonotypes between healthy human individuals. The protocol was immunoSEQ multiplex PCR, while the TCRdb copy is restricted to in-frame clones and leaves out a portion. The sample holds 740,000 or so clones, about 80% seen once. Source material: memory CD4+ T cells sorted from blood. The receptors here all came from a woman aged 25 to 39 in good health. The CDR3 runs from the conserved cysteine through the conserved F or W. D genes are given only for firm matches. Only some rows state a clone size, as once, few, many or a class for expanded clones.

cdr3_length	clone_size	v_call	j_call	d_call	cdr3_aa	cdr3_nt
14	many	TRBV9	TRBJ2-1	TRBD2	CASSVELAGVEQFF	TGTGCCAGCAGCGTAGAACTAGCGGGGGTTGAGCAGTTCTTC
17	.	TRBV30	TRBJ2-3	TRBD2	CAWSRGGSGRAKDTQYF	TGTGCCTGGAGTCGGGGGGGAAGCGGGAGGGCCAAGGATACGCAGTATTTT
13	.	TRBV18	TRBJ1-1	.	CASSTGSDTEAFF	TGTGCCAGCTCAACCGGAAGCGACACTGAAGCTTTCTTT
11	.	TRBV20-1	TRBJ1-6	.	CSARRDPPLHF	TGCAGTGCTAGAAGGGACCCACCCCTCCACTTT
13	.	TRBV30	TRBJ2-1	TRBD2	CAWEVAGGNEQFF	TGTGCCTGGGAGGTAGCGGGAGGCAATGAGCAGTTCTTC
13	few	TRBV2	TRBJ2-5	.	CASETGNGQTQYF	TGTGCCAGCGAAACAGGGAACGGTCAGACCCAGTACTTC
15	.	TRBV6-4	TRBJ2-6	.	CASSHGGGEANVLTF	TGTGCCAGCAGCCACGGGGGCGGGGAAGCCAACGTCCTGACTTTC
16	.	TRBV28	TRBJ2-6	.	CGTHPTGVGRANVLTF	TGTGGTACCCACCCTACTGGGGTGGGCAGGGCCAACGTCCTGACTTTC
16	.	TRBV11-2	TRBJ2-3	.	CASSLDLGDHTNTQYF	TGTGCCAGCAGCTTAGATTTGGGGGACCACACAAATACGCAGTATTTT
12	.	TRBV7-6	TRBJ2-3	.	CASSHPGDTQYF	TGTGCCAGCAGCCACCCGGGAGATACGCAGTATTTT
17	.	TRBV28	TRBJ2-1	TRBD2	CASSPPLAGGPYNEQFF	TGTGCCAGCAGTCCCCCCCTAGCGGGAGGGCCCTACAATGAGCAGTTCTTC
15	.	TRBV5-4	TRBJ1-1	.	CASSLGRAMNTEAFF	TGTGCCAGCAGCTTGGGGAGGGCTATGAACACTGAAGCTTTCTTT
14	.	TRBV2	TRBJ1-5	.	CASSDSVSNQPQHF	TGTGCCAGCAGTGATTCGGTTAGCAATCAGCCCCAGCATTTT
13	once	TRBV4-2	TRBJ1-2	TRBD1	CASETGQGGGYTF	TGTGCCAGCGAGACAGGGCAGGGTGGTGGCTACACCTTC
15	.	TRBV28	TRBJ1-4	.	CASSPRGAVNEKLFF	TGTGCCAGCAGTCCCCGGGGGGCGGTTAATGAAAAACTGTTTTTT
14	.	TRBV2	TRBJ2-5	TRBD2	CASSGPSGRETQYF	TGTGCCAGCAGTGGCCCCAGCGGGAGAGAGACCCAGTACTTC
19	.	TRBV4-1	TRBJ2-3	TRBD2	CASSQVPGRLAGGPDTQYF	TGCGCCAGCAGCCAAGTCCCCGGACGACTAGCGGGAGGGCCGGATACGCAGTATTTT
14	.	TRBV7-7	TRBJ2-5	TRBD2	CATARTSAQETQYF	TGTGCCACCGCGCGGACTAGCGCACAAGAGACCCAGTACTTC
17	.	TRBV2	TRBJ2-1	TRBD2	CASSDKPTSGRQDEQFF	TGTGCCAGCAGCGATAAACCGACTAGCGGGAGGCAGGATGAGCAGTTCTTC
13	.	TRBV27	TRBJ2-7	.	CATRRAGNYEQYF	TGTGCCACCCGTCGAGCCGGGAACTACGAGCAGTACTTC
11	.	TRBV7-9	TRBJ2-2	.	CQTAAPGELFF	TGTCAGACAGCTGCCCCCGGGGAGCTGTTTTTT
14	.	TRBV5-1	TRBJ1-1	.	CASSLAMGGTEAFF	TGCGCCAGCAGCTTGGCCATGGGGGGCACTGAAGCTTTCTTT
12	many	TRBV2	TRBJ2-7	.	CASQRVGYEQYF	TGTGCCAGCCAAAGAGTAGGGTACGAGCAGTACTTC
14	.	TRBV4-1	TRBJ2-3	TRBD2	CASSLGAGADTQYF	TGCGCCAGCAGCCTGGGAGCGGGAGCAGATACGCAGTATTTT
18	.	TRBV28	TRBJ2-2	.	CASSLGTAPVPNTGELFF	TGTGCCAGCAGTTTAGGGACCGCACCCGTACCGAACACCGGGGAGCTGTTTTTT
17	.	TRBV1	TRBJ2-7	.	CTSSQDLAGGSRDEQYF	TGCACCAGCAGCCAAGATTTAGCGGGAGGGTCCCGGGACGAGCAGTACTTC
16	.	TRBV5-4	TRBJ2-4	TRBD2	CASSRDRGRAYNIQYF	TGTGCCAGCAGCAGAGATCGTGGGAGGGCCTACAACATTCAGTACTTC
12	.	TRBV11-2	TRBJ2-5	.	CASSLSEETQYF	TGTGCCAGCAGCTTGTCAGAAGAGACCCAGTACTTC
15	.	TRBV18	TRBJ1-1	.	CASSPLAGPSTEAFF	TGTGCCAGCTCACCACTGGCGGGACCAAGCACTGAAGCTTTCTTT
14	.	TRBV10-1	TRBJ2-3	TRBD2	CASRRGSSTDTQYF	TGCGCCAGCAGGCGGGGGTCAAGCACAGATACGCAGTATTTT
15	.	TRBV18	TRBJ1-5	.	CASSPSINSNQPQHF	TGTGCCAGCTCACCCAGCATCAATAGCAATCAGCCCCAGCATTTT
15	.	TRBV25-1	TRBJ1-6	TRBD1	CASSSGDRGGSPLHF	TGTGCCAGCAGTTCAGGGGACAGGGGAGGATCACCCCTCCACTTT
13	.	TRBV6-1	TRBJ2-3	TRBD1	CASTPTGGHTQYF	TGTGCCAGCACCCCAACAGGGGGCCATACGCAGTATTTT